This T cell receptor beta chain was captured in a study of human CD4 T cells and Enterobacteriaceae. Detection sensitivity for ex vivo total memory CD4+ was one cell in 200,000. This table comes from immunoSEQ multiplex PCR, and its TCRdb copy is limited to in-frame clones, with some not included. The sample records tens of thousands of clones, just under 85% being singletons. Memory CD4+ T cells were sorted as all CD4+ cells except CD45RA+CCR7+CD95- naive cells, over 98% pure. The CDR3 covers 15 residues. Trimming removed 3 bases from V and 6 bases from J, with 14 bases in between. Germline V CDR1 and CDR2: MDHEN, SYDVKM.

The rearrangement links TRBV28 to TRBJ2-2; a possible D gene is TRBD1 (5 bases). The clonotype was recovered from a human donor in good health. The sequencing input was memory CD4+ T cells from blood. Here the CDR3 reads CASSFLGRGAGELFF. For the CDR3, the DNA is TGTGCCAGCAGTTTTCTGGGGCGAGGCGCCGGGGAGCTGTTTTTT.